Below, 7 T cell receptor beta chains from the same sample are listed, as sequenced in a study of cytomegalovirus exposure and HLA in healthy donors. Using immunoSEQ multiplex PCR, the repertoire was profiled, and TCRdb retains in-frame clones only, with some absent. The data hold about 150,000 clones, with about 94% observed a single time. Sequencing was done on a sample of PBMCs. These receptors were taken from a man younger than 35 in good health and CMV-seropositive.

The chain combines TRBV2 with TRBJ1-4; 8 nucleotides align to TRBD1. Germline CDR1 SNHLY, CDR2 FYNNEI. V lost 7 bases and J lost 8; bases outside the gene matches: 9. The CDR3 is 14 residues long. CDR3 sequence reads: CASKVDREVEKLFF. The CDR3, as DNA: TGTGCCAGCAAAGTGGACAGGGAGGTCGAAAAACTGTTTTTT.

The chain couples TRBV7-9 to TRBJ2-5; 8 nucleotides match TRBD1. The CDR3 has 15 residues. Germline V lookup: CDR1 SEHNR, CDR2 FQNEAQ (reference sequence). With V trimmed by 4 bases and J by 5 bases, 9 bases remained unmatched. This CDR3 is CASSSRPGQGETQYF. The DNA for the CDR3 is TGTGCCAGCAGCTCCCGGCCCGGACAGGGTGAGACCCAGTACTTC.

This chain links TRBV6-6 with TRBJ2-7, with 9 bases identical to TRBD1. Trimming cost V 6 bases and J 2 bases; bases outside gene matches: 8. Germline CDR1 is MNHNY and CDR2 is SVGAGI (reference sequence). CDR3 size: 15 residues. Written as DNA, the CDR3 is TGTGCCAGCAGACCTTCCGGGACAGGGACCTACGAGCAGTACTTC. Translated: CASRPSGTGTYEQYF.

The chain carries TRBV23-1 and TRBJ2-6, with 9 nucleotides matching TRBD1. TRBV23-1 is marked as an open reading frame, function uncertain. CDR3 length equals 19 residues. V lost 3 bases and J lost 3; bases outside the gene matches: 12. CDR3 protein: CASSHYLRDRVVGANVLTF. CDR3 DNA: TGCGCCAGCAGTCATTATCTTCGGGACAGGGTAGTTGGGGCCAACGTCCTGACTTTC.

The CDR3 DNA reads as TGTGCCAGCAGTTTACTTTACGGAGTGACTAACTATGGCTACACCTTC. It codes for CASSLLYGVTNYGYTF. The chain has TRBV28 and TRBJ1-2; D uncertain. Germline-derived CDR1 and CDR2 are MDHEN and SYDVKM. V lost 2 bases, J lost 0 bases, and 13 bases lay in between. This CDR3 is built from 16 residues.

This clone was detected only once. V is TRBV27 and J is TRBJ2-1; 8 bases match TRBD2. The trim removed 7 bases at V and 7 bases at J, leaving 12 bases unmatched. The CDR3 consists of 15 residues. Germline V CDR1 and CDR2: MNHEY, SMNVEV (reference sequence). The CDR3 bases are TGTGCCAGCACTCCCGGGACTAGGGGGAGGAATGAGCAGTTCTTC. It codes for CASTPGTRGRNEQFF.

This rearrangement joins TRBV5-1 to TRBJ2-3; 9 positions match TRBD2. CDR1 SGHRS and CDR2 YFSETQ come from the germline V gene. CDR3 size: 16 residues. Unmatched junction bases numbered 6, after V lost 2 bases and J lost 2 bases. The chain's CDR3 is CASSFLTSGNTDTQYF. The CDR3 coding sequence is TGCGCCAGCAGCTTCCTGACTAGCGGTAACACAGATACGCAGTATTTT. The full variable domain, its missing parts supplied by reference TRBV5-1 and TRBJ2-3, is KAGVTQTPRYLIKTRGQQVTLSCSPISGHRSVSWYQQTPGQGLQFLFEYFSETQRNKGNFPGRFSGRQFSNSRSEMNVSTLELGDSALYLCASSFLTSGNTDTQYFGPGTRLTVL.